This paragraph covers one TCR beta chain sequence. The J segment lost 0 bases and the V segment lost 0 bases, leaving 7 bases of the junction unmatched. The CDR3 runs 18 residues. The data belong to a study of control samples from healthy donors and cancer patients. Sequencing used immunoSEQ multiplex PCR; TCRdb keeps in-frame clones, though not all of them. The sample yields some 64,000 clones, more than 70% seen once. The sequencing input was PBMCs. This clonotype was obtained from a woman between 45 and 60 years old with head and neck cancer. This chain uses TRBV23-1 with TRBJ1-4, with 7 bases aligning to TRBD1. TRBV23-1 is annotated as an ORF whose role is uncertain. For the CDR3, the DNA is TGCGCCAGCAGTCAATCGGAGGGGGCTTCTGCAACTAATGAAAAACTGTTTTTT. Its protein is CASSQSEGASATNEKLFF.